The sequence of this T cell receptor (beta chain) was determined in a study of CD8 T cells in Susac syndrome (dated 2019 in TCRdb). About the study as a whole: Whether CD8+ T cell activation and differentiation in Susac syndrome was antigen driven was tested using repertoire sequencing. Study-wide conclusions, independent of this receptor: The TCR sequencing and HLA analysis was acknowledged to have included a relatively small number of individuals.

Peripheral blood CD8+ and CD4+ T cells from healthy donors, Susac syndrome patients and multiple sclerosis patients were profiled by high-throughput TCR beta sequencing. Multiple sclerosis controls were treatment-naive patients with stable or active relapsing-remitting disease fulfilling revised McDonald criteria. CD8+ TEMRA cells were enriched by FACS, while bulk CD8+ and CD4+ T cells were purified by magnetic negative isolation. Blood was drawn into EDTA tubes, processed within 24 hours, and PBMCs were isolated by density gradient centrifugation. PBMCs intended for TCR sequencing were cryopreserved in liquid nitrogen and were subsequently thawed in a 37 degrees C water bath. Purity of sorted or isolated CD4+, CD8+ and CD8+ TEMRA cells was at least 90%. RNA was extracted with the RNeasy kit and roughly 0.45 to 1 ug was reverse transcribed using random hexamers. The immunoSEQ multiplex PCR assay, covering 54 Vbeta and 13 Jbeta segments, was used to amplify TCR beta CDR3 regions. To correct PCR amplification bias, a synthetic template baseline was used for both primer optimization and computational correction. Under the source paper's analysis protocol: Reads were annotated to V, D and J genes per IMGT and analyzed with immunoSEQ Analyzer, keeping only productive sequences. Clonality was computed as one minus Shannon entropy normalized by log2 of the number of productive unique sequences. For each patient and control, public and private clones were evaluated among the 100 most prevalent clones. A clone was defined as Susac-specific if it was absent from the healthy and MS cohorts, from 1052 published viral clones and from other ImmuneACCESS disease sequences. Starting from the raw public reads, TCRdb applied fastp trimming at Q25, assembled clones with MiXCR and retained in-frame beta chains. Here each entry gathers all rows of one CDR3 protein and keeps the most common genes and DNA. It is TCRdb's table, rather than the study itself, that gives the V and J calls and clone size. The sample table contains 200,000 or so distinct CDR3 sequences; only one count was recorded for more than 90% of them. The ten largest clones add up to approximately 0.093% of the sample.

About this clonotype itself: Its antigen has not been determined. No base-level quality is on record; no much larger clone is a single base apart.

The V end loses 4 bases and the J end loses 4 bases, and a stretch of 7 bases separates them. Inclusive of the bounding cysteine and phenylalanine, the CDR3 is 12 residues long. This entry keeps only the CDR3 DNA: 36 bases, framed from base 1. Sequences LGHDT (CDR1) and YNNKEL (CDR2) are obtained from the germline V gene (reference sequence). The sample taken for sequencing was CD4+ T cells from PBMCs. Recombination connected TRBV3-1 to TRBJ2-5; there is no confident call for the D gene. The clonotype originates from a human donor with multiple sclerosis. The base sequence is TGTGCCAGCAGCCGCCCTTCAGAGACCCAGTACTTC. Its product reads: CASSRPSETQYF.